This T cell receptor (beta chain) was profiled in a study of T cells in Graves' hyperthyroidism and ophthalmopathy. The overall study: Peripheral blood was taken when the disease was first diagnosed, before any treatment began.

CDR1 and CDR2 (germline): LNHDA, SQIVND (reference sequence). Trimming removed 3 bases at V and 2 bases at J, with 16 bases between. The CDR3 loop spans 16 amino acids. RNA transcripts served as the template for amplifying TCR beta CDR3 regions. Primed by the HTBI set, a first-round RT-PCR was run on the TCR CDR3. In TCRdb, the multiplex PCR reads were re-called with MiXCR into one record per CDR3 protein. The sample records some 300,000 distinct CDR3 sequences, around 20% being singletons. Material: blood. V and J are TRBV19 and TRBJ1-2; D unclear. The TCR originated in a man over 45 with Graves' ophthalmopathy. CDR3 loop: CASSITLPDGNYGYTF. The CDR3, as DNA: TGTGCCAGTAGTATTACCTTGCCGGACGGAAACTATGGCTACACCTTC.